Described below is a single T cell receptor (beta chain) sequence and its context. This sample was included in a study of blood T cell repertoires in COVID-19. About the study: Italy, Spain and the United States were the sources of the convalescent and acute COVID-19 samples. PBMCs, B-cell-depleted T cells, or T cells provided the cDNA or gDNA that made up the material.

The length of the CDR3 is 18 residues. Germline V gene lookup returns CDR1 SEHNR and CDR2 FQNEAQ (reference sequence). The junction had 14 bases not matched to a gene; V was cut back by 8 bases and J by 0 bases. Participants spanned ages about 18 to 100 years and resided in 24 US areas. Original analysis: Nucleated cell number was recorded as an estimate derived from reference gene primer amplification. The repertoire was sequenced with immunoSEQ multiplex PCR; TCRdb's copy has only in-frame clones and lacks some. D and trimming come from the DNA, and the V and J calls and clone size come from that table. Of under 400,000 clones listed, around 87% are singletons.

Input material: PBMCs or T cells enriched from blood (not recorded which). V is TRBV7-9 and J is TRBJ2-1, with 9 bases lining up with TRBD1. This clonotype originated in a man between 40 and 49 years old in a cohort exposed to, infected with or recovered from COVID-19 (not recorded which). This chain's CDR3 is CASPGTGWDHSSYNEQFF. The CDR3 nucleotides are TGTGCCAGCCCTGGGACAGGGTGGGACCACAGCTCCTACAATGAGCAGTTCTTC.